Below are 28 T cell receptor beta chains sequenced from a single sample in a study of shared clonotypes between healthy human individuals. Sequencing used immunoSEQ multiplex PCR; TCRdb keeps in-frame clones, though not all of them. The table lists approximately 480,000 clones, roughly 85% of them singletons. Sequenced: PBMCs. The source of these receptors is a woman aged 40 to 50 in good health. Some clones in this sample may be carry-over from other donors' samples.

The CDR3 region is CASSLREGEQYF. The CDR3 DNA is TGTGCCAGCAGTTTGAGGGAAGGGGAGCAGTACTTC. The rearrangement links TRBV28 to TRBJ2-7; a weak D match, TRBD2 (5 bases). Germline V gene data show CDR1 as MDHEN and CDR2 as SYDVKM. CDR3 length equals 12 residues. Trimming took 3 bases from V and 7 from J, leaving 10 bases between them.

This clone was detected once. This rearrangement joins TRBV27 to TRBJ2-3; TRBD1 matches 8 bases. Germline V CDR1 and CDR2: MNHEY, SMNVEV (reference sequence). Trimming cost V 7 bases and J 2 bases; bases outside gene matches: 11. The CDR3 has 16 residues. Written as DNA, the CDR3 is TGTGCCAGCACCCCTGGGGCAGGGGGCCACACAGATACGCAGTATTTT. This translates into CASTPGAGGHTDTQYF.

The V and J genes are TRBV9 and TRBJ1-5; the match to TRBD1 covers 7 bases. Germline V gives CDR1 SGDLS, CDR2 YYNGEE. The V segment lost 3 bases and the J segment 7 bases; nucleotides outside the gene matches: 7. This CDR3 is 14 amino acids long. This chain's CDR3 is CASSEQGSGQPQHF. The CDR3 DNA reads TGTGCCAGCAGCGAACAGGGGTCCGGGCAGCCCCAGCATTTT.

This clone was found many times. The chain uses TRBV9 and TRBJ1-1, with a tentative D call TRBD1 (6 bases). CDR3 length equals 13 residues. V lost 4 bases to trimming and J lost 0 bases, with 7 bases between them. CDR1 and CDR2 (germline): SGDLS, YYNGEE. In DNA, the CDR3 is TGTGCCAGCAGCAGACAGGTGAACACTGAAGCTTTCTTT. Translation gives CASSRQVNTEAFF. The entire variable domain, with the rest obtained from reference TRBV9 and TRBJ1-1, is as follows: DSGVTQTPKHLITATGQRVTLRCSPRSGDLSVYWYQQSLDQGLQFLIQYYNGEERAKGNILERFSAQQFPDLHSELNLSSLELGDSALYFCASSRQVNTEAFFGQGTRLTVV.

CDR3 in DNA: TGTGCCAGCCGGCCACCGCAGATAGGGGCCAACGTCCTGACTTTC. Its translation: CASRPPQIGANVLTF. This rearrangement joins TRBV6-6 to TRBJ2-6; no clear D. This CDR3 comprises 15 residues. The germline V gene encodes CDR1 MNHNY and CDR2 SVGAGI (reference sequence). Trimming pared 8 bases from V and 4 bases from J, leaving 15 bases between.

The chain is built from TRBV10-3 and TRBJ1-4; a possible D gene is TRBD1 (6 bases). CDR1 and CDR2 (germline): ENHRY, SYGVKD. This CDR3 is 13 amino acids long. Between the trimmed V and J ends, which lost 0 bases and 8 bases, there was a span of 7 bases. The CDR3 bases are TGTGCCATCAGTGAGTCGGGGGGCGAAAAACTGTTTTTT. Residues: CAISESGGEKLFF.

This clone showed up just once. The V call is TRBV5-4, the J call TRBJ2-4; no firm D call. CDR3 length: 14 residues. V lost 1 base and J lost 0, with 5 bases in between. Germline-derived CDR1 and CDR2 are SGHNT and YYREEE (reference sequence). The CDR3 DNA follows: TGTGCCAGCAGCTTGTCAATAGCCAAAAACATTCAGTACTTC. Its protein is CASSLSIAKNIQYF.

The chain uses TRBV5-4 and TRBJ1-3; a possible D gene is TRBD1 (6 bases). The germline V gene has CDR1 SGHNT and CDR2 YYREEE (reference sequence). Trimming took 3 bases from V and 1 from J, leaving 14 bases between them. The CDR3 sequence is 16 residues long. The CDR3 sequence is CASSSDLQGSGNTIYF. The CDR3, as DNA: TGTGCCAGCAGCTCGGACCTACAGGGTTCTGGAAACACCATATATTTT.

This chain joins TRBV29-1 and TRBJ1-2; possibly TRBD1 for D (5 bases). CDR1 is SQVTM, CDR2 ANQGSEA, per germline. CDR3 length equals 12 residues. V was shortened by 4 bases and J by 2 bases, with 8 bases between the two germline ends. CDR3 in DNA: TGCAGCGTTGGGGGGATAAACTATGGCTACACCTTC. Its protein is CSVGGINYGYTF.

The DNA for the CDR3 is TGTGCCAGCAGATCCGTGGGCTATGGCTACACCTTC. Amino acids: CASRSVGYGYTF. The chain uses TRBV27 and TRBJ1-2; D is unresolved. This CDR3 has 12 residues. Trimming pared 6 bases from V and 4 bases from J, leaving 9 bases between. CDR1 and CDR2 (germline): MNHEY, SMNVEV (reference sequence).

The CDR3, as DNA: TGTGCCAGCAGCTTAGAGTGGTCTCCCGATCTCAATGAGCAGTTCTTC. Protein product: CASSLEWSPDLNEQFF. The chain uses TRBV7-3 and TRBJ2-1; D unresolved. V gave up 2 bases and J gave up 6 bases, with 17 bases separating them. Germline CDR1 reads SGHTA; CDR2 reads FQGTGA. The CDR3 sequence is 16 residues long.

This clone was observed once. At one end the junction does not follow the germline gene, possibly because of a read error. V and J are TRBV5-4 and TRBJ2-1; perhaps TRBD2 as D (5 bases). Germline V gene sequence: CDR1 SGHNT, CDR2 YYREEE (reference sequence). The CDR3 has 15 amino acids. The CDR3 loop is CASSLAASRYSEQFF. The CDR3 DNA reads TGTGCCAGCAGCTTGGCCGCTAGCCGTTACAGTGAGCAGTTCTTC. Drawing the rest from reference TRBV5-4 and TRBJ2-1, the complete variable domain is ETGVTQSPTHLIKTRGQQVTLRCSSQSGHNTVSWYQQALGQGPQFIFQYYREEENGRGNFPPRFSGLQFPNYSSELNVNALELDDSALYLCASSLAASRYSEQFFGPGTRLTVL.

The chain joins TRBV28 to TRBJ1-5; no clear D gene. The CDR3 is made up of 16 amino acids. V was shortened by 2 bases and J by 1 base, with 12 bases between the two germline ends. Germline V CDR1 and CDR2: MDHEN, SYDVKM. CDR3 loop: CASSLTRSASNQPQHF. The CDR3, as DNA: TGTGCCAGCAGTTTAACAAGGTCAGCCAGCAATCAGCCCCAGCATTTT.

The V and J genes are TRBV7-3 and TRBJ2-5; D might be TRBD2 (6 bases). This CDR3 is built from 13 residues. Germline CDR1 is SGHTA and CDR2 is FQGTGA. The V end lost 8 bases, the J end lost 3 bases, and 13 bases lay between the germline ends. The CDR3 DNA follows: TGTGCCAGCCGGGCGGGGTGGAAAGAGACCCAGTACTTC. It yields the protein CASRAGWKETQYF.

V and J are TRBV6-5 and TRBJ2-1; D call uncertain. Germline CDR1 is MNHEY and CDR2 is SVGAGI. Trimming shortened V by 9 bases and J by 4 bases, and 19 bases separated the two germline ends. There are 15 residues in the CDR3. CDR3 in amino acids: CASSPLGYRYNEQFF. The CDR3 nucleotides are TGTGCCAGTTCTCCCCTAGGGTATCGGTACAATGAGCAGTTCTTC.

The V gene is TRBV6-5, the J gene TRBJ2-7; either TRBD1 or TRBD2 may supply D (6 bases each). The CDR3 length is 15 residues. Germline V gives CDR1 MNHEY, CDR2 SVGAGI. V lost 7 bases and J 6 bases, leaving 22 bases between the germline ends. The CDR3 nucleotides read TGTGCCAGCACTCTAGGGGGGCTAGCGCGGGGCGAGCAGTACTTC. The encoded protein is CASTLGGLARGEQYF.

The chain combines TRBV28 with TRBJ1-4; D is undetermined. Trimming cost V 3 bases and J 5 bases, with 4 bases left between them. Germline loops: CDR1 MDHEN, CDR2 SYDVKM. The CDR3 contains 12 residues. The DNA for the CDR3 is TGTGCCAGCAGTTTCCGGAATGAAAAACTGTTTTTT. Amino acid sequence: CASSFRNEKLFF.

V is TRBV9 and J is TRBJ2-2; unclear D gene. V was cut by 0 bases and J by 0 bases, with 9 bases left in between. Germline loops: CDR1 SGDLS, CDR2 YYNGEE. CDR3 length: 16 residues. The CDR3 region is CASSVGAVPNTGELFF. DNA of the CDR3: TGTGCCAGCAGCGTAGGTGCGGTGCCGAACACCGGGGAGCTGTTTTTT.

V is TRBV6-5 and J is TRBJ1-2; unclear D gene. The germline CDR1 and CDR2 sequences are MNHEY and SVGAGI. V lost 4 bases and J 2 bases, leaving 8 bases between the germline ends. This CDR3 is 13 amino acids long. The CDR3 coding sequence is TGTGCCAGCAGTTCCGGGATGAACTATGGCTACACCTTC. Translation gives CASSSGMNYGYTF.

V gene TRBV7-2 combines with J gene TRBJ2-6; D not resolved. The germline V gene has CDR1 SGHTA and CDR2 FQGNSA. Trimming removed 2 bases at V and 0 bases at J, with 5 bases between. The CDR3 runs to 15 residues. CDR3 amino acids: CASSLTLSGANVLTF. CDR3 in DNA: TGTGCCAGCAGCTTAACGCTCTCTGGGGCCAACGTCCTGACTTTC.

The gene calls are TRBV2 and TRBJ2-7, with 8 bases aligning to TRBD2. CDR3 length: 15 residues. Losses at the gene ends were 3 bases for V and 3 bases for J; bases not matched to a gene: 7. The germline CDR1 and CDR2 sequences are SNHLY and FYNNEI. The CDR3 here is CASSDFAGGFYEQYF. The CDR3 DNA follows: TGTGCCAGCAGTGATTTCGCGGGAGGATTCTACGAGCAGTACTTC.

The gene calls are TRBV27 and TRBJ2-3; D is unresolved. Germline V lookup: CDR1 MNHEY, CDR2 SMNVEV (reference sequence). V was trimmed by 5 bases and J by 0 bases, leaving 15 bases between them. The length of the CDR3 is 16 residues. The CDR3 is CASSPEQTSSTDTQYF. CDR3 DNA sequence: TGTGCCAGCAGTCCGGAACAAACCTCTAGCACAGATACGCAGTATTTT.

The V gene is TRBV27, the J gene TRBJ2-7; TRBD2 agrees at 7 bases. The germline gives CDR1 MNHEY, CDR2 SMNVEV (reference sequence). Trimming cost V 2 bases and J 4 bases; bases outside gene matches: 5. CDR3 length equals 14 residues. The CDR3 nucleotides are TGTGCCAGCAGTTTAAGGGGCGGGAGTTACGAGCAGTACTTC. Protein product: CASSLRGGSYEQYF.

The chain employs TRBV5-1 and TRBJ2-2, with 13 nucleotides matching TRBD2. Germline trimming cut 0 bases from V and 2 bases from J; bases unmatched to any gene: 1. In germline, CDR1 is SGHRS, CDR2 YFSETQ. The CDR3 extends over 17 amino acids. The CDR3 loop reads CASSLGLAGGNTGELFF. CDR3 in DNA: TGCGCCAGCAGCTTGGGACTAGCGGGGGGAAACACCGGGGAGCTGTTTTTT. The full variable domain, with the rest looked up from reference TRBV5-1 and TRBJ2-2, is KAGVTQTPRYLIKTRGQQVTLSCSPISGHRSVSWYQQTPGQGLQFLFEYFSETQRNKGNFPGRFSGRQFSNSRSEMNVSTLELGDSALYLCASSLGLAGGNTGELFFGEGSRLTVL.

The chain couples TRBV10-1 to TRBJ2-1, with D perhaps TRBD2 (7 bases). CDR3 size: 15 residues. Trimming left V 3 bases short and J 5 bases short, with 14 bases between. The germline V gene has CDR1 WNHNN and CDR2 SYGVQD (reference sequence). Written as DNA, the CDR3 is TGCGCCAGCAGTGAAGGGGGGGCAGGGGACAATGAGCAGTTCTTC. Translating it yields CASSEGGAGDNEQFF.

The rearrangement uses TRBV6-4 and TRBJ2-1, with D possibly being TRBD1 (6 bases). Germline V gene sequence: CDR1 MRHNA, CDR2 SNTAGT. There are 16 residues in the CDR3. Trimming cost V 4 bases and J 2 bases, with 15 bases left between them. CDR3 in amino acids: CASSAQQGPPYNEQFF. The CDR3 nucleotides are TGTGCCAGCAGTGCCCAACAGGGTCCCCCCTACAATGAGCAGTTCTTC.

V and J are TRBV2 and TRBJ1-1; TRBD1 matches at 8 bases. Trimming at V came to 6 bases and at J to 10 bases, leaving 4 bases not matched to a gene. The CDR3 has 11 residues. Germline V gene data show CDR1 as SNHLY and CDR2 as FYNNEI. This chain's CDR3 is CASSWDRSAFF. In DNA form, the CDR3 reads TGTGCCAGCAGCTGGGACAGGTCAGCTTTCTTT. The variable domain in full, with the rest retrieved from reference TRBV2 and TRBJ1-1, is EPEVTQTPSHQVTQMGQEVILRCVPISNHLYFYWYRQILGQKVEFLVSFYNNEISEKSEIFDDQFSVERPDGSNFTLKIRSTKLEDSAMYFCASSWDRSAFFGQGTRLTVV.

This sequence joins TRBV5-1 and TRBJ2-3; 11 bases match TRBD2. From germline, CDR1 is SGHRS and CDR2 YFSETQ. Trimming removed 4 bases from V and 6 bases from J; junction bases left unmatched: 7. This CDR3 has 15 residues. The CDR3 nucleotides are TGCGCCAGCAGCCCTTTAGCGGGAGGGCCGGATACGCAGTATTTT. Translation: CASSPLAGGPDTQYF.